What follows are 2 T cell receptor beta chains derived from one specimen sequenced in a study of blood T cell repertoires in COVID-19. Assay: immunoSEQ multiplex PCR; the TCRdb copy retains only in-frame clones and omits some. The sample holds some 390,000 clones, roughly 86% seen once. The sequencing input was peripheral blood. All receptors derive from a human donor in a cohort sampled during active COVID-19.

J is TRBJ2-1 and V is TRBV6-6, with 13 bases identical to TRBD2. The CDR3 is made up of 21 amino acids. From germline, CDR1 is MNHNY and CDR2 SVGAGI (reference sequence). Trimming took 6 bases from V and 4 from J; bases not matched to a gene: 21. The CDR3 region is CASSPAPGLAGPRGVYNEQFF. DNA for the CDR3: TGTGCCAGCAGCCCCGCGCCGGGACTAGCGGGACCGAGGGGGGTTTACAATGAGCAGTTCTTC.

This clone has a handful of counts. The V gene is TRBV5-4, the J gene TRBJ2-7; 11 bases align to TRBD2. V dropped 4 bases and J dropped 6; count of bases not matched to a gene: 6. Germline CDR1 and CDR2: SGHNT and YYREEE (reference sequence). The CDR3 spans 14 residues. The CDR3 nucleotides read TGTGCCAGCAGCAGTCGACTAGCGGGAAGCGAGCAGTACTTC. Encoded protein: CASSSRLAGSEQYF.